This T cell receptor beta chain appears in the sequencing data of a study of identical twins. A note on this clonotype: Its cognate antigen is unknown.

The CDR3 is 14 amino acids. The J segment lost 3 bases and the V segment lost 3 bases, leaving 5 bases of the junction unmatched. Germline V lookup: CDR1 MNHEY, CDR2 SMNVEV (reference sequence). Study results and limitations: Cross-sectional statistical analysis was relied on for the conclusions, without the same donors being followed. Surplus twin overlap in beta out-of-frame sequences was less pronounced.

It was template switching that added a universal primer site, and there were unique molecular identifiers on the cDNA. Using its own MiXCR run on the 5' RACE reads, TCRdb lists one record per CDR3 protein. The sample shows roughly 280,000 distinct CDR3 sequences, 7.5% to 9.5% of them seen only once. These data also featured in a second study, about yellow fever vaccine responses in identical twins.

The origin of this receptor is a woman under 30 in good health. The genes are TRBV27 and TRBJ2-7; 7 bases align to TRBD1. Sequencing was performed on CD8+ T cells sorted from blood. This chain's CDR3 is CASSFDRVGYEQYF. CDR3 sequence (DNA): TGTGCCAGCAGTTTCGACAGGGTTGGCTACGAGCAGTACTTC.